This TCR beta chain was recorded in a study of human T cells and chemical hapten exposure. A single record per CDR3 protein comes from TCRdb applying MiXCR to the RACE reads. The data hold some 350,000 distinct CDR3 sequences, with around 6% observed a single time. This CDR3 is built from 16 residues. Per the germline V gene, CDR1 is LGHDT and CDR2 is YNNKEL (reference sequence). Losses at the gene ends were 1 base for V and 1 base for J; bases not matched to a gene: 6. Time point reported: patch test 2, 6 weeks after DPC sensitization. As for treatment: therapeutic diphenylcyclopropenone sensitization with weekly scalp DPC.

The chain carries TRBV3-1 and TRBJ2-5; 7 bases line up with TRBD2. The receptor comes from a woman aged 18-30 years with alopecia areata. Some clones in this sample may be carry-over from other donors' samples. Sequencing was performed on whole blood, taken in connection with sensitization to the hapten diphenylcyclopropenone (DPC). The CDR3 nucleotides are TGTGCCAGCAGCCAAGTTTCGGGAGGTTTCCAAGAGACCCAGTACTTC. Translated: CASSQVSGGFQETQYF.